Below, 15 T cell receptor beta chains from the same sample are listed, as sequenced in a study of blood T cell repertoires in COVID-19. Method: immunoSEQ multiplex PCR; TCRdb's copy keeps in-frame clones and lacks some. The repertoire holds about 45,000 clones, with roughly nine tenths as singletons. The source material was peripheral blood. These receptors were collected from a human donor in a cohort sampled during active COVID-19.

The chain couples TRBV5-1 to TRBJ2-3, with TRBD2 matching 7 bases. The germline V gene encodes CDR1 SGHRS and CDR2 YFSETQ. There are 15 residues in the CDR3. J gave up 3 bases and V 2 bases, and 6 bases lay outside the gene matches. CDR3 nucleotide sequence: TGCGCCAGCAGCTTCGGGGGGTCGAGGACAGATACGCAGTATTTT. Encoded protein: CASSFGGSRTDTQYF.

The chain combines TRBV29-1 with TRBJ2-5, with 7 bases that match TRBD2. CDR3 length: 12 amino acids. Germline V CDR1 and CDR2: SQVTM, ANQGSEA. Losses at the gene ends were 8 bases for V and 4 bases for J; bases not matched to a gene: 7. For the CDR3, the DNA is TGCAGCTTCTTGGGGGGGGGAGAGACCCAGTACTTC. This gives the protein CSFLGGGETQYF. The variable domain in full, completed from reference TRBV29-1 and TRBJ2-5, reads SAVISQKPSRDICQRGTSLTIQCQVDSQVTMMFWYRQQPGQSLTLIATANQGSEATYESGFVIDKFPISRPNLTFSTLTVSNMSPEDSSIYLCSFLGGGETQYFGPGTRLLVL.

V usage is TRBV18 and J usage is TRBJ2-5; D unresolved. Trimming took 1 base from V and 8 from J, leaving 14 bases between them. Germline lookup yields CDR1 KGHSH and CDR2 LQKENI. There are 14 residues in the CDR3. CDR3 coding DNA: TGTGCCAGCTCACCACAGTCTCCGCGCTTAACCCAGTACTTC. As protein: CASSPQSPRLTQYF.

This chain links TRBV12-3 or TRBV12-4 with TRBJ1-1; 8 bases map to TRBD1. The ends lost 3 bases at V and 4 bases at J; junction bases unmatched: 1. The length of the CDR3 is 13 residues. CDR3 in DNA: TGTGCCAGCAGTTTCGACAGGGGCACTGAAGCTTTCTTT. Its translation is CASSFDRGTEAFF.

This clone occurred a few times. V is TRBV2 and J is TRBJ1-6; D might be TRBD1 (5 bases). This CDR3 spans 15 amino acids. V lost 7 bases to trimming and J lost 8 bases, with 18 bases between them. Germline CDR1 is SNHLY and CDR2 is FYNNEI. CDR3 region: CASNPTQQGYSPLHF. The CDR3, as DNA: TGTGCCAGCAACCCAACCCAGCAGGGCTATTCACCCCTCCACTTT. Using reference TRBV2 and TRBJ1-6 for the parts outside the CDR3, the full variable domain is EPEVTQTPSHQVTQMGQEVILRCVPISNHLYFYWYRQILGQKVEFLVSFYNNEISEKSEIFDDQFSVERPDGSNFTLKIRSTKLEDSAMYFCASNPTQQGYSPLHFGNGTRLTVT.

CDR3 residues: CASSLQGDRYEQYF. The DNA of the CDR3 is TGCGCCAGCAGCTTACAGGGGGATAGGTACGAGCAGTACTTC. The chain has TRBV5-1 and TRBJ2-7; 8 nucleotides match TRBD1. Germline loops: CDR1 SGHRS, CDR2 YFSETQ. V shed 2 bases and J 4 bases; nucleotides not matched to a gene: 5. This CDR3 is 14 amino acids long.

The rearrangement joins TRBV6-5 to TRBJ1-1, with D possibly TRBD1 on 5 matching bases. The germline V and J ends were trimmed by 11 bases and 4 bases, with 17 bases remaining between them. The germline V gene has CDR1 MNHEY and CDR2 SVGAGI. The CDR3 contains 13 residues. CDR3 sequence: CAGGGRVATEAFF. In nucleotides, the CDR3 is TGTGCCGGGGGGGGAAGGGTTGCCACTGAAGCTTTCTTT.

This rearrangement joins TRBV7-2 to TRBJ1-2, with D maybe TRBD1 (6 bases). V was pared by 2 bases and J by 0 bases, with 7 bases between. The CDR3 runs 14 residues. The V gene's germline CDR1 is SGHTA and CDR2 FQGNSA. The CDR3 region has the DNA TGTGCCAGCAGCTTACAGGGGACTAACTATGGCTACACCTTC. It specifies CASSLQGTNYGYTF.

The J gene is TRBJ2-7, the V gene TRBV27, with 7 bases that match TRBD2. Trimming at V came to 5 bases and at J to 3 bases, leaving 10 bases not matched to a gene. The CDR3 is made up of 15 amino acids. Germline values: CDR1 MNHEY, CDR2 SMNVEV (reference sequence). The DNA of the CDR3 is TGTGCCAGCAGTCCCACTGGCGGGGGTTACTACGAGCAGTACTTC. Translating gives CASSPTGGGYYEQYF.

This clone is medium-sized (0.01 to 0.1%) by share. The chain uses TRBV7-9 and TRBJ2-2; maybe TRBD2 (6 bases). The CDR3 is 13 amino acids. Germline V CDR1 and CDR2: SEHNR, FQNEAQ (reference sequence). V was trimmed by 4 bases and J by 4 bases, leaving 7 bases between them. CDR3 amino acids: CASSSGGTGELFF. Written as DNA, the CDR3 is TGTGCCAGCAGCTCCGGGGGCACCGGGGAGCTGTTTTTT. Together with reference TRBV7-9 and TRBJ2-2, the CDR3 gives the full variable domain: DTGVSQNPRHKITKRGQNVTFRCDPISEHNRLYWYRQTLGQGPEFLTYFQNEAQLEKSRLLSDRFSAERPKGSFSTLEIQRTEQGDSAMYLCASSSGGTGELFFGEGSRLTVL.

This clone was recorded once. The chain employs TRBV28 and TRBJ1-1; 8 bases are shared with TRBD1. The CDR3 runs 15 residues. Germline V CDR1 and CDR2: MDHEN, SYDVKM. The J segment lost 0 bases and the V segment lost 0 bases, leaving 0 bases of the junction unmatched. The CDR3 reads CASSLWDRVNTEAFF. The CDR3 DNA is TGTGCCAGCAGTTTATGGGACAGGGTGAACACTGAAGCTTTCTTT.

The rearrangement links TRBV9 to TRBJ1-1; 7 nucleotides align to TRBD1. Germline V lookup: CDR1 SGDLS, CDR2 YYNGEE. With 3 bases clipped from V and 0 bases from J, the junction kept 5 bases outside the gene matches. The CDR3 contains 15 residues. CDR3 loop: CASSARGTVNTEAFF. CDR3 nucleotides: TGTGCCAGCAGCGCCCGGGGGACAGTGAACACTGAAGCTTTCTTT. Filled out from reference TRBV9 and TRBJ1-1, the complete variable domain reads DSGVTQTPKHLITATGQRVTLRCSPRSGDLSVYWYQQSLDQGLQFLIQYYNGEERAKGNILERFSAQQFPDLHSELNLSSLELGDSALYFCASSARGTVNTEAFFGQGTRLTVV.

The chain's CDR3 is CASSYHNRGEKLFF. DNA for the CDR3: TGTGCCAGCAGTTATCATAACAGAGGGGAAAAACTGTTTTTT. The chain couples TRBV6-5 to TRBJ1-4; D ambiguous. CDR1 and CDR2 from the germline V gene are MNHEY and SVGAGI. CDR3 size: 14 residues. The V and J ends lost 3 bases and 8 bases respectively, with 13 bases between them.

The chain combines TRBV5-1 with TRBJ2-3; 7 bases agree with TRBD2. The ends lost 4 bases at V and 0 bases at J; junction bases unmatched: 5. The CDR3 covers 15 residues. CDR1 and CDR2 from the germline V gene are SGHRS and YFSETQ. DNA of the CDR3: TGCGCCAGCAGCGACCCTAGCGGCAGCACAGATACGCAGTATTTT. It yields the protein CASSDPSGSTDTQYF.

This chain uses TRBV11-2 with TRBJ2-5; D is possibly TRBD2 (7 bases). Trimming removed 5 bases from V and 5 bases from J, with 15 bases in between. Germline lookup yields CDR1 SGHAT and CDR2 FQNNGV. The CDR3 contains 14 residues. The CDR3 coding sequence is TGTGCCAGCAGCACGTGGGGGGGCCATGAGACCCAGTACTTC. It is translated as CASSTWGGHETQYF.